Below are 20 T cell receptor beta chains sequenced from a single sample in a study of blood T cell repertoires in COVID-19 (dated by TCRdb to about 2020). The library was built by means of the immunoSEQ multiplex PCR assay. This is the immuneACCESS table as TCRdb keeps it, with only in-frame sequences that have V and J called. A part of the clones is gone; compared with another copy, unresolved V genes explain less than half, and the rest is unexplained. Recorded for this sample are about 410,000 clones; 90% of them occurred a single time. The ten largest clones represent 0.6% to 0.7% of the sample. The source material was PBMCs or T cells enriched from blood (not recorded which). The receptors were gathered from a man aged 18 to 30 who had recovered from COVID-19.

The chain recombines TRBV2 with TRBJ2-1, with a weak D call TRBD2 (6 bases). The CDR3 has 14 amino acids. Trimming removed 4 bases from V and 4 bases from J, with 11 bases in between. Germline V lookup: CDR1 SNHLY, CDR2 FYNNEI. The DNA of the CDR3 is TGTGCCAGCAGTGCGCTAGCGAGATACAATGAGCAGTTCTTC. This codes for CASSALARYNEQFF. The full variable domain, rest sourced from reference TRBV2 and TRBJ2-1, is EPEVTQTPSHQVTQMGQEVILRCVPISNHLYFYWYRQILGQKVEFLVSFYNNEISEKSEIFDDQFSVERPDGSNFTLKIRSTKLEDSAMYFCASSALARYNEQFFGPGTRLTVL.

The rearrangement links TRBV27 to TRBJ2-1; D may be TRBD1 (5 bases). This CDR3 contains 15 residues. V was cut by 6 bases and J by 3 bases, with 15 bases left in between. Germline CDR1 and CDR2: MNHEY and SMNVEV (reference sequence). The CDR3 is CASRTNPDSYNEQFF. In nucleotides, the CDR3 is TGTGCCAGCAGGACGAACCCCGACAGCTACAATGAGCAGTTCTTC.

The chain joins TRBV21-1 to TRBJ1-4. TRBV21-1 is flagged as a pseudogene. The CDR3 is 18 residues long. The CDR3 spells CASSLTVTDPRRDEKLFF. The CDR3, as DNA: TGTGCCAGCAGCCTGACCGTAACTGACCCAAGGAGGGATGAAAAACTGTTTTTT.

The chain links TRBV2 to TRBJ1-3; no reliable D call. Trimming stripped 10 bases from V and 3 bases from J, with 19 bases between. Germline CDR1 SNHLY, CDR2 FYNNEI. The CDR3 is 15 amino acids. DNA of the CDR3: TGTGCCACCACGTCTCGGGGAAGAAGTGGAAACACCATATATTTT. The encoded protein is CATTSRGRSGNTIYF.

The chain employs TRBV19 and TRBJ1-2; a possible D gene is TRBD1 (5 bases). The V gene's germline CDR1 is LNHDA and CDR2 SQIVND (reference sequence). V lost 9 bases to trimming and J lost 0 bases, with 14 bases between them. The CDR3 length is 14 residues. The CDR3 DNA is TGTGCCAGCCGAGAAGGAGGGGCTAACTATGGCTACACCTTC. It codes for CASREGGANYGYTF.

The rearrangement joins TRBV5-1 to TRBJ2-5; D is unresolved. With 5 bases removed from V and 3 bases from J, the gap between germline ends came to 11 bases. CDR3 length equals 13 residues. CDR1 is SGHRS and CDR2 is YFSETQ in the germline V gene. CDR3 nucleotide sequence: TGCGCCAGCAGAGGTACAGCCGAAGAGACCCAGTACTTC. Protein: CASRGTAEETQYF.

The rearrangement links TRBV5-1 to TRBJ1-2; D perhaps matches TRBD1 (6 bases). The V and J ends lost 4 bases and 6 bases respectively, with 16 bases between them. The CDR3 is 14 amino acids. The germline V gene has CDR1 SGHRS and CDR2 YFSETQ. The CDR3 sequence: CASSLGEGVDGYTF. As DNA, the CDR3 is TGCGCCAGCAGCCTAGGCGAGGGGGTTGATGGCTACACCTTC.

This rearrangement joins TRBV28 to TRBJ2-7, with D tentatively TRBD1 (6 bases). With 5 bases removed from V and 7 bases from J, the gap between germline ends came to 24 bases. CDR1 is MDHEN, CDR2 SYDVKM, per germline. The CDR3 spans 16 residues. The CDR3 here is CASSPPSYDRRREQYF. CDR3 DNA: TGTGCCAGCAGTCCCCCTTCATATGACAGGAGACGGGAGCAGTACTTC. The full variable domain, in which reference TRBV28 and TRBJ2-7 provide the parts outside the CDR3, is DVKVTQSSRYLVKRTGEKVFLECVQDMDHENMFWYRQDPGLGLRLIYFSYDVKMKEKGDIPEGYSVSREKKERFSLILESASTNQTSMYLCASSPPSYDRRREQYFGPGTRLTVT.

This chain links TRBV7-8 with TRBJ2-7, with 7 bases matching TRBD2. J was trimmed by 2 bases and V by 5 bases; bases with no gene match: 6. CDR3 length equals 14 residues. Looked up from germline, CDR1 is SGHVS and CDR2 is FQNEAQ. CDR3 sequence (DNA): TGTGCCAGCAGCCCGCGGGAGCTTGCCTACGAGCAGTACTTC. Amino acid sequence: CASSPRELAYEQYF.

The chain employs TRBV3-1 (or the pseudogene TRBV3-2) and TRBJ1-2, with TRBD1 matching 9 bases. CDR1 and CDR2 from the germline V gene are LGHDT and YNNKEL (reference sequence). The V segment lost 2 bases and the J segment 6 bases; nucleotides outside the gene matches: 10. The CDR3 sequence is 16 residues long. The CDR3 spells CASSQWVSGQGDGYTF. The CDR3 bases are TGTGCCAGCAGCCAATGGGTCTCGGGACAGGGCGATGGCTACACCTTC.

This clone was seen a single time. The genes are TRBV5-8 and TRBJ1-5, with D possibly TRBD1 on 5 matching bases. Germline loops: CDR1 SGHTS, CDR2 YDEGEE. The CDR3 runs 15 residues. Trimming removed 0 bases at V and 2 bases at J, with 9 bases between. The CDR3 protein is CASSLGAGGNQPQHF. The CDR3 nucleotides read TGTGCCAGCAGCTTGGGGGCGGGGGGCAATCAGCCCCAGCATTTT. Full variable domain (outside the CDR3, taken from reference TRBV5-8 and TRBJ1-5): EAGVTQSPTHLIKTRGQQATLRCSPISGHTSVYWYQQALGLGLQFLLWYDEGEERNRGNFPPRFSGRQFPNYSSELNVNALELEDSALYLCASSLGAGGNQPQHFGDGTRLSIL.

This chain connects TRBV2 to TRBJ1-2; 10 bases map to TRBD1. CDR3 size: 15 residues. The germline CDR1 and CDR2 sequences are SNHLY and FYNNEI. The V and J ends lost 6 bases and 2 bases, in that order; junction bases with no gene match: 6. The CDR3 region is CASSGRQGANYGYTF. The CDR3 nucleotides read TGTGCCAGCAGCGGAAGACAGGGGGCGAACTATGGCTACACCTTC.

The genes are TRBV6-5 and TRBJ1-1; TRBD1 is a possible D gene (6 bases). This CDR3 is built from 15 residues. Trimming shortened V by 5 bases and J by 3 bases, and 16 bases separated the two germline ends. Germline assignment: CDR1 MNHEY and CDR2 SVGAGI. The CDR3 DNA is TGTGCCAGCAGTAAACTTGCAGGGGTTTACACTGAAGCTTTCTTT. As protein: CASSKLAGVYTEAFF.

The V gene is TRBV5-8, the J gene TRBJ1-1, with D uncertain. The CDR3 is 14 amino acids. V lost 1 base, J lost 4 bases, and 11 bases lay in between. Per the germline V gene, CDR1 is SGHTS and CDR2 is YDEGEE. In nucleotides, the CDR3 is TGTGCCAGCAGCTTGCGCGGACTGGGCACTGAAGCTTTCTTT. Translating gives CASSLRGLGTEAFF.

The chain combines TRBV29-1 with TRBJ1-1; no definite D call. V was clipped by 6 bases and J by 0 bases, with 11 bases between them. The CDR3 loop spans 13 amino acids. CDR1 and CDR2 from the germline V gene are SQVTM and ANQGSEA. The CDR3: CSVYNPLNTEAFF. CDR3 DNA: TGCAGCGTCTATAACCCATTGAACACTGAAGCTTTCTTT.

The table lists this clone with a count of one. The chain uses TRBV27 and TRBJ1-1, with D possibly matching TRBD1 (6 bases). V shed 5 bases and J shed 7 bases, with 23 bases lying between them. The germline V gene has CDR1 MNHEY and CDR2 SMNVEV (reference sequence). The CDR3 sequence is 16 residues long. The CDR3 reads CASSIQGVTFRFEAFF. The DNA for the CDR3 is TGTGCCAGCAGTATACAGGGCGTAACGTTTCGGTTTGAAGCTTTCTTT.

V usage is TRBV5-1 and J usage is TRBJ2-7; TRBD1 might be the D (6 bases). CDR1 is SGHRS, CDR2 YFSETQ, per germline. This CDR3 has 16 residues. Trimming removed 5 bases at V and 3 bases at J, with 21 bases between. CDR3 protein: CASSFYYRVSRYEQYF. The CDR3 DNA is TGCGCCAGCAGTTTCTATTACAGGGTATCTCGCTACGAGCAGTACTTC.

The V and J genes are TRBV6-1 and TRBJ2-3; a weak D match, TRBD2 (6 bases). This CDR3 has 14 residues. Germline-derived CDR1 and CDR2 are MNHNS and SASEGT. V lost 3 bases, J lost 4 bases, and 11 bases lay in between. The DNA for the CDR3 is TGTGCCAGCAGTGAGGGAGGCCCACCAGATACGCAGTATTTT. The encoded protein is CASSEGGPPDTQYF.

The chain joins TRBV28 to TRBJ2-3; D gene unclear. V was trimmed by 3 bases and J by 2 bases, leaving 15 bases between them. The CDR3 sequence is 16 residues long. The germline CDR1 and CDR2 sequences are MDHEN and SYDVKM. The CDR3 DNA is TGTGCCAGCAGTTTGGAAGCGTCCGGGTACACAGATACGCAGTATTTT. This gives the protein CASSLEASGYTDTQYF.

V gene TRBV6-5 combines with J gene TRBJ2-7; 10 positions agree with TRBD2. The CDR3 is made up of 14 amino acids. V shed 0 bases, J shed 12 bases, and the junction held 8 bases outside the gene matches. From germline, CDR1 is MNHEY and CDR2 SVGAGI. The CDR3 loop is CASSYSSLAGALYF. CDR3 nucleotides: TGTGCCAGCAGTTACTCGAGCCTAGCGGGGGCCCTGTACTTC.